This TCR beta chain was observed in a study of early T cells in non-severe SARS-CoV-2 infection. Study details: Sequencing used unsorted whole-blood bulk RNA, so chains lack pairing. General observations from the study: The matching step, a VDJdb search, favored anti-spike CD8 responses and missed private and CD4 specificities.

V lost 5 bases and J 1 base, leaving 14 bases between the germline ends. CDR1 is MDHEN and CDR2 is SYDVKM in the germline V gene. The CDR3 covers 15 residues. Molecules of cDNA were individually given unique molecular identifiers that were attached to them. In TCRdb, the 5' RACE reads were re-called with MiXCR into one record per CDR3 protein. The table includes more than 90,000 distinct CDR3 sequences, more than 9.5% detected once. This clonotype occurred a few times. Its antigen is currently unknown. The chain has TRBV28 and TRBJ1-1; TRBD1 might be the D (6 bases). Sequenced input: whole blood. This sequence was found in an adult who was a healthcare worker with PCR-confirmed SARS-CoV-2 infection or an uninfected control (not recorded which). The DNA for the CDR3 is TGTGCCAGCAGTATGGGGGGCGCCAAGAACACTGAAGCTTTCTTT. This sequence encodes CASSMGGAKNTEAFF. Using reference TRBV28 and TRBJ1-1 for the parts outside the CDR3, the full variable domain is DVKVTQSSRYLVKRTGEKVFLECVQDMDHENMFWYRQDPGLGLRLIYFSYDVKMKEKGDIPEGYSVSREKKERFSLILESASTNQTSMYLCASSMGGAKNTEAFFGQGTRLTVV.